The T cell receptor (beta chain) described here comes from a study of blood T cell repertoires in COVID-19. Turning to the study itself: Italy, Spain and the United States were the sources of the convalescent and acute COVID-19 samples. PBMCs, B-cell-depleted T cells, or T cells were the source of the cDNA or gDNA that made up the material.

In the source study's methods: Estimated nucleated cell counts came from reference gene primer amplification. Here immunoSEQ multiplex PCR was the method, and the copy in TCRdb shows in-frame clones only, minus some. From that table come the V and J calls and clone size; the DNA was used to work out D and trimming. The table lists 90,000 to 140,000 clones, 80% to 85% of them singletons, with less than 45% in the top ten. V shed 4 bases and J 0 bases; nucleotides not matched to a gene: 7. CDR3 size: 15 residues. Germline V gene sequence: CDR1 SQVTM, CDR2 ANQGSEA. This receptor was taken from a man aged 80 or over with acute or convalescent COVID-19. V usage is TRBV29-1 and J usage is TRBJ1-1, with 8 bases aligning to TRBD1. Sequences were obtained from peripheral blood. The CDR3 DNA is TGCAGCGTTGGACAGGGGCTGATAATGAACACTGAAGCTTTCTTT. This codes for CSVGQGLIMNTEAFF.